This T cell receptor beta chain was sequenced during a study of OX40 agonist ivuxolimab in advanced cancers. Turning to the study itself: The patients received agonistic anti-OX40 (CD134) antibody ivuxolimab. Of the participants, under 50% had some prior anti-PD-1, anti-PD-L1 or anti-CTLA-4 therapy, which was allowed. Regarding the study as a whole: Clonal expansion from baseline to week 6 occurred in both CD4+ and CD8+ T cells.

Trimming cost V 4 bases and J 5 bases; bases outside gene matches: 10. Germline values: CDR1 SGHRS, CDR2 YFSETQ. This CDR3 has 15 amino acids. This clone was counted a few times. Its matching antigen is unknown. Libraries were prepared by immunoSEQ multiplex PCR; TCRdb keeps only in-frame clonotypes and omits some of them. The sample holds roughly 68,000 clones, 83% seen once. This sequence originates from an adult with an advanced solid tumor such as melanoma, head and neck, liver or kidney cancer. The chain couples TRBV5-1 to TRBJ2-5, with 8 bases aligning to TRBD2. Sequences were derived from CD4+ or CD8+ T cells sorted from blood, sampled in a trial of the OX40 agonist ivuxolimab. The CDR3 DNA reads as TGCGCCAGCAGCACTCTAGCGGGCCTTATGGAGACCCAGTACTTC. It translates to CASSTLAGLMETQYF.